This record looks at one T cell receptor beta chain sequence and its context. The antigen is undetermined. The PCR contained 60 Vbeta and 13 Jbeta primers. The data were produced by immunoSEQ multiplex PCR, yet TCRdb's version contains in-frame clones alone and is incomplete. This sample has approximately 160,000 clones, with about 80% found just once. The data derive from a study of cytomegalovirus exposure and HLA in healthy donors. The donors (healthy individuals) were bone marrow donors. This CDR3 region has 17 residues. Germline-derived CDR1 and CDR2 are MDHEN and SYDVKM. V was pared by 5 bases and J by 4 bases, with 23 bases between. The study's findings and limits: An analysis done earlier found most TCR beta V segments productive about 90% or about 30% of the time. Beyond CMV serostatus, there was no information to go on about immune exposure. A few V segments could not be told apart, such as TRBV6-2 and TRBV6-3, and were left out.

The rearrangement joins TRBV28 to TRBJ2-5; D is unclear. Material for sequencing was PBMCs. The clonotype was recovered from a man younger than 40 in good health and CMV-seropositive. The CDR3 here is CASSESLLHTRGETQYF. The CDR3, as DNA: TGTGCCAGCAGTGAATCCCTTTTGCATACCCGAGGAGAGACCCAGTACTTC.